Listed below are T cell receptor beta chains from one sample, sequenced in a study of identical twins. TCRdb passed the 5' RACE reads through MiXCR, listing each CDR3 protein once. This table has about 520,000 distinct CDR3 sequences, 22% appearing once. This same sample was also taken into another study, of T cells expressing NK-cell markers.

The sample was CD4+ T cells sorted from blood. The receptor set was obtained from a young woman in good health. Each CDR3 is given with its conserved first and last residue. D genes are given only for firm matches. A row's size may be missing; if present it is once, few, many or a size class.

size: few
D: TRBD1
J: TRBJ2-3
V: TRBV5-1
DNA: TGCGCCAGCAGCCTCAATACCGGGACAGCAAGCACAGATACGCAGTATTTT
CDR3: CASSLNTGTASTDTQYF

size: .
D: TRBD2
J: TRBJ2-1
V: TRBV5-1
DNA: TGCGCCAGCAGGGAGGAGCGGGGGTCCTACAATGAGCAGTTCTTC
CDR3: CASREERGSYNEQFF

size: .
D: .
J: TRBJ1-2
V: TRBV5-6
DNA: TGTGCCAGCAGCAAAGACGCTAATCGTGGCTACACCTTC
CDR3: CASSKDANRGYTF

size: few
D: TRBD2
J: TRBJ2-5
V: TRBV6-5
DNA: TGTGCCAGCAGTTACGGAGGGAGGGGAGAGACCCAGTACTTC
CDR3: CASSYGGRGETQYF

size: few
D: .
J: TRBJ1-1
V: TRBV7-2
DNA: TGTGCCAGCAGCTCTTGGGGGCGAGTCACTGAAGCTTTCTTT
CDR3: CASSSWGRVTEAFF

size: few
D: .
J: TRBJ1-1
V: TRBV5-1
DNA: TGCGCCAGCAGCTTGCTGGGCCCCGTAATGAACACTGAAGCTTTCTTT
CDR3: CASSLLGPVMNTEAFF

size: .
D: .
J: TRBJ2-2
V: TRBV5-1
DNA: TGCGCCAGCAGCTTGGGAGGACATCGAATAAACACCGGGGAGCTGTTTTTT
CDR3: CASSLGGHRINTGELFF

size: .
D: TRBD2
J: TRBJ2-4
V: TRBV6-1
DNA: TGTGCCAGCAGATTTCCTACTAGCGGGGACAGTGGGGCCAAAAACATTCAGTACTTC
CDR3: CASRFPTSGDSGAKNIQYF

size: .
D: .
J: TRBJ2-7
V: TRBV10-3
DNA: TGTGCCATCAGTCCGTCCCAGGTTCGCCCCTACGAGCAGTACTTC
CDR3: CAISPSQVRPYEQYF

size: .
D: TRBD2
J: TRBJ2-3
V: TRBV27
DNA: TGTGCCAGCAGTTCCCCACTTATAGCGGGAGGGCCCACAGATACGCAGTATTTT
CDR3: CASSSPLIAGGPTDTQYF

size: .
D: TRBD2
J: TRBJ2-7
V: TRBV11-3
DNA: TGTGCCAGCAGCTCAATAGCGGGAGATAACGAGCAGTACTTC
CDR3: CASSSIAGDNEQYF

size: few
D: TRBD2
J: TRBJ2-1
V: TRBV6-1
DNA: TGTGCCAGCAGCGTGAGGACCGGGACTAGTGGGCGATATGAGCAGTTCTTC
CDR3: CASSVRTGTSGRYEQFF

size: few
D: .
J: TRBJ2-3
V: TRBV20-1
DNA: TGCAGTGCTAGAGGGGCATCAGATACGCAGTATTTT
CDR3: CSARGASDTQYF

size: few
D: .
J: TRBJ1-1
V: TRBV7-9
DNA: TGTGCCAGCAGCCCCCTTGGGGACAAAGCTTTCTTT
CDR3: CASSPLGDKAFF

size: many
D: .
J: TRBJ1-4
V: TRBV7-2
DNA: TGTGCCAGCAGACGTACGAAGGAAAAACTGTTTTTT
CDR3: CASRRTKEKLFF

size: .
D: .
J: TRBJ1-5
V: TRBV20-1
DNA: TGCAGTGCTAGGAATGCAGGGGGCAATCAGCCCCAGCATTTT
CDR3: CSARNAGGNQPQHF

size: .
D: .
J: TRBJ2-5
V: TRBV6-1
DNA: TGTGCCAGCAGACGAATGGGACTGAGCCAAGAGACCCAGTACTTC
CDR3: CASRRMGLSQETQYF

size: many
D: TRBD1
J: TRBJ2-3
V: TRBV3-1
DNA: TGTGCCAGCAGCTACGGACAGGGCGGAGATACGCAGTATTTT
CDR3: CASSYGQGGDTQYF

size: few
D: TRBD2
J: TRBJ2-7
V: TRBV7-8
DNA: TGTGCCAGCAGCCAAATCTCAGCGGGAGGGACCTACGAGCAGTACTTC
CDR3: CASSQISAGGTYEQYF

size: few
D: TRBD2
J: TRBJ2-1
V: TRBV2
DNA: TGTGCCAGCACCGCGACTAGCGGGGGGGCCGCGGGGTTCTTC
CDR3: CASTATSGGAAGFF

size: few
D: TRBD1
J: TRBJ2-1
V: TRBV5-6
DNA: TGTGCCAGCAGCCCGAGACAGGGGTTTTATGAGCAGTTCTTC
CDR3: CASSPRQGFYEQFF

size: .
D: TRBD2
J: TRBJ2-3
V: TRBV20-1
DNA: TGCAGTGCTAGAGATCCCGGCGGGGGGCCGGGAGATACGCAGTATTTT
CDR3: CSARDPGGGPGDTQYF

size: few
D: TRBD1
J: TRBJ1-2
V: TRBV29-1
DNA: TGCAGCGTTGTTGGGGACAGACGGAACTATGGCTACACCTTC
CDR3: CSVVGDRRNYGYTF

size: few
D: .
J: TRBJ2-7
V: TRBV12-3/TRBV12-4
DNA: TGTGCCAGCACCGGGGGCGGGAGTTCCTACGAGCAGTACTTC
CDR3: CASTGGGSSYEQYF

size: .
D: TRBD2
J: TRBJ2-7
V: TRBV12-3/TRBV12-4
DNA: TGTGCCAGCAGTTCAGCGGGAGCGCGGTACGAGCAGTACTTC
CDR3: CASSSAGARYEQYF

size: few
D: .
J: TRBJ2-1
V: TRBV20-1
DNA: TGCAGTGCTAGAGCACTTTACAATGAGCAGTTCTTC
CDR3: CSARALYNEQFF

size: few
D: .
J: TRBJ2-1
V: TRBV10-3
DNA: TGTGCCATCAGTGAGGACCGTGGGCTGGGGTTCTTC
CDR3: CAISEDRGLGFF

size: many
D: .
J: TRBJ2-2
V: TRBV12-3/TRBV12-4
DNA: TGTGCCAGCAGACCAATGGTGGGGGAAACCGGGGAGCTGTTTTTT
CDR3: CASRPMVGETGELFF

size: few
D: .
J: TRBJ2-2
V: TRBV21-1
DNA: TGTGCCAGCAGCCGCAGGTTGGACGGGGAGCTGTTTTTT
CDR3: CASSRRLDGELFF

size: few
D: TRBD1
J: TRBJ1-1
V: TRBV5-1
DNA: TGCGCCAGCAGCGCGGGACAGCAGATGAACACTGAAGCTTTCTTT
CDR3: CASSAGQQMNTEAFF

size: .
D: .
J: TRBJ1-2
V: TRBV5-1
DNA: TGCGCCAGCAGCTTGGAGTCCTCCGACTATGGCTACACCTTC
CDR3: CASSLESSDYGYTF

size: few
D: .
J: TRBJ2-5
V: TRBV27
DNA: TGTGCCAGCAGTTTAAGGGATCGGGCGACCCAGTACTTC
CDR3: CASSLRDRATQYF

size: .
D: .
J: TRBJ1-2
V: TRBV6-5
DNA: TGTGCCAGCAGCCGCGGGACTGAGTACGGCTACACCTTC
CDR3: CASSRGTEYGYTF

size: .
D: .
J: TRBJ2-7
V: TRBV12-3/TRBV12-4
DNA: TGTGCCAGCAGTTTCGGACGGATCTACGAGCAGTACTTC
CDR3: CASSFGRIYEQYF

size: .
D: .
J: TRBJ1-1
V: TRBV12-3/TRBV12-4
DNA: TGTGCCACCTGGAAAGCTTTCTTT
CDR3: CATWKAFF

size: .
D: TRBD1
J: TRBJ2-5
V: TRBV5-1
DNA: TGCGCCAGCAGCTCACTATTAGGCGGGACAGGGGGCAGGGAGACCCAGTACTTC
CDR3: CASSSLLGGTGGRETQYF

size: many
D: .
J: TRBJ1-2
V: TRBV29-1
DNA: TGCAGCGGAGCAGCTAACTATGGCTACACCTTC
CDR3: CSGAANYGYTF

size: many
D: .
J: TRBJ1-2
V: TRBV12-3/TRBV12-4
DNA: TGTGCCAGCAGTTTTCGGGGGACCTATGGCTACACCTTC
CDR3: CASSFRGTYGYTF

size: many
D: .
J: TRBJ1-4
V: TRBV29-1
DNA: TGCAGCGTGGCCTGGCGGTTAGCAACTAATGAAAAACTGTTTTTT
CDR3: CSVAWRLATNEKLFF

size: .
D: TRBD1
J: TRBJ2-7
V: TRBV2
DNA: TGTGCCAGCAGTGAGGGACAGAGGATCCTCTCCTACGAGCAGTACTTC
CDR3: CASSEGQRILSYEQYF

size: .
D: .
J: TRBJ2-7
V: TRBV7-8
DNA: TGTGCCAGCAGCTTAGTTTTCAGAGAATGGGACGAGCAGTACTTC
CDR3: CASSLVFREWDEQYF